This T cell receptor beta chain was sequenced for a study of regulatory T cells in long-lasting Graves disease. This clonotype was seen at least ten times. As yet, its antigen is unknown. Broader study findings: Patients with persistent disease showed a bias toward TRBV28, TRBJ1-2 and TRBJ2-5.

This CDR3 spans 15 amino acids. The V end was cut by 1 base, the J end by 4 bases, with 14 bases between. The germline gives CDR1 LNHDA, CDR2 SQIVND (reference sequence). As to time point: newly diagnosed GD, antithyroid drugs for less than 3 months. From PBMCs, RNA was extracted and then used to make the TCR library. Library construction for TCR beta used iRepertoire HTBI primers and Arm-PCR of CDR3 regions. From the multiplex PCR reads, TCRdb called clonotypes with MiXCR, one entry per CDR3 protein. The profile covers approximately 400,000 distinct CDR3 sequences, with around 14% appearing a single time and approximately 15% taken by the ten largest. These data were likewise used in another study, on T cells in Graves' hyperthyroidism and ophthalmopathy. That work states: Blood also contained most expanded thyroid clonotypes above 0.001. By a 13 V-J model, ophthalmopathy was set apart from stable hyperthyroidism.

This sequence was found in a woman younger than 45 with Graves disease. The sequences come from peripheral blood mononuclear cells (PBMCs), collected at new diagnosis, from a patient treated with antithyroid drugs. The rearrangement joins TRBV19 to TRBJ2-7; D is unresolved. In DNA, the CDR3 is TGTGCCAGTAGTATAGCGGGCCGCTCTTCATACGAGCAGTACTTC. This gives the protein CASSIAGRSSYEQYF.